This TCR beta chain was observed in a study of PD-L1 blockade in urothelial cancer. Across the study: Timepoints chosen for blood analysis were 3 weeks (second dose) and 6 weeks after treatment start.

Comment on this clone: Antigen: not known.

Repertoires were generated with immunoSEQ multiplex PCR, while TCRdb's copy carries only in-frame clones and drops some. In the table there are about 120,000 clones, around 88% of which are singletons. Stated time point: peripheral blood 6 weeks after treatment start. General observations from the study: Below-median pretreatment blood TCR clonality was a predictor of better survival.

The CDR3 spans 17 residues. Germline V CDR1 and CDR2: LNHDA, SQIVND (reference sequence). V was cut by 0 bases and J by 5 bases, with 19 bases left in between. The J gene is TRBJ2-5, the V gene TRBV19; possible D gene TRBD1, 5 bases. The TCR originated in a man between 60 and 75 years old with urothelial cancer. This sample comprised PBMCs, obtained around atezolizumab (anti-PD-L1) treatment. CDR3 DNA sequence: TGTGCCAGTAGTATAGAGATCGGAGCGACAAGACAGGAGACCCAGTACTTC. This codes for CASSIEIGATRQETQYF.